Detailed here is one T cell receptor (beta chain). This clone has more than one count but fewer than ten. The clone's antigen remains unknown. Base quality data are lacking; no much larger clone is found one base away. The immunoSEQ Assay, a bias-controlled multiplex PCR, was used to amplify TCRbeta CDR3 regions from genomic DNA. On the study's bioinformatics: The number of nucleated cells in each sample was estimated from the amplification of reference gene primers within the assay. Sequence reads were collapsed and filtered to measure the absolute abundance of every unique TCRbeta CDR3 rearrangement. For each sample, productive Simpson clonality was calculated as the square root of Simpson's diversity index across productive rearrangements. Held by TCRdb, this immuneACCESS table contains in-frame sequences only and omits some clones. Under half of the omission traces to an unresolved V gene where checked; the cause of the rest is unknown. V, J and clone size derive from that table, while D and trimming were established from the DNA sequence. Recorded for this sample are about 350,000 clones; around 88% of them occurred a single time. In total, the top ten clones hold roughly 7.1% of the sample.

The record originates from a study of blood T cell repertoires in COVID-19 (dated by TCRdb to 2018 to 2020). Background on the whole study: Collaborator samples came from the United States, Italy and Spain and covered acute and convalescent phases of COVID-19. The material from the prospective study consisted of cDNA or gDNA derived from T cells, B-cell-depleted T cells, or PBMCs. Deeply sampled blood TCRbeta repertoires from subjects exposed to, actively infected with, or recovered from COVID-19 were included in the dataset. Where HLA class I and class II types were available, the types were taken from metadata supplied by the sample provider, not from assay-based typing. The samples were drawn from two sources: the first 160 participants of the ongoing ImmuneRACE study, and 1,000 to 1,500 subjects contributed by 6 global collaborators. A freely available public database, intended as a resource for researchers studying the immune response to SARS-CoV-2, is where the repertoires were released. The sample metadata nearly always contained a de-identified subject ID, COVID-19 status, age in years and sex.

One collaborating source in Seattle enrolled patients while the patients were actively infected and followed the patients over time throughout the course of disease. Collaborating institutions collected whole blood in K2EDTA tubes following their own protocols. Collaborator samples were shipped for TCRbeta analysis as frozen whole blood, isolated PBMCs, or DNA extracted from either sample type. The germline V gene supplies CDR1 MNHEY and CDR2 SVGEGT. There are 16 amino acids in the CDR3, from cysteine to phenylalanine inclusive. Just CDR3 DNA is preserved here, 48 bases in frame from base 1. V and J lose 4 bases and 3 bases, and a span of 18 bases separates them. General study outcomes and caveats: Clinical and demographic metadata were provided uncurated, with the amount varying by source and participant.

The source is a woman aged 55-70 years with COVID-19, enrolled during active disease. The sequence joins TRBV6-2 or TRBV6-3 to TRBJ1-1, with the D gene not confidently named. What was sequenced was peripheral blood. Read as DNA, the sequence is TGTGCCAGCAGTTCTCCTTGGGAGGGTTTGGACACTGAAGCTTTCTTT. Protein translation: CASSSPWEGLDTEAFF.